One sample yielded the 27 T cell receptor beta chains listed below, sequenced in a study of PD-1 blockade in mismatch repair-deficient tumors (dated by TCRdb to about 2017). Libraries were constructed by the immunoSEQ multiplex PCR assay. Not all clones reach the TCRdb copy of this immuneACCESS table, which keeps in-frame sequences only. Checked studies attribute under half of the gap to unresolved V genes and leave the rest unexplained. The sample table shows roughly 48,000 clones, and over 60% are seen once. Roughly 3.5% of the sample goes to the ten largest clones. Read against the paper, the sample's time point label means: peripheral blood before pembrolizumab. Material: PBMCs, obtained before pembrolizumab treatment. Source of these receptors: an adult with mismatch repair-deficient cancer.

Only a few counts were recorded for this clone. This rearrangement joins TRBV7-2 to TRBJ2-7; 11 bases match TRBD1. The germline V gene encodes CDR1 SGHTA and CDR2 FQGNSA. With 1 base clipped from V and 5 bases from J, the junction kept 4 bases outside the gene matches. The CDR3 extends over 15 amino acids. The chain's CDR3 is CASSLEWTGGHEQYF. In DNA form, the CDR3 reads TGTGCCAGCAGCTTAGAATGGACAGGGGGCCACGAGCAGTACTTC. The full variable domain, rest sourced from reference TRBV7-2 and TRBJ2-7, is GAGVSQSPSNKVTEKGKDVELRCDPISGHTALYWYRQSLGQGLEFLIYFQGNSAPDKSGLPSDRFSAERTGGSVSTLTIQRTQQEDSAVYLCASSLEWTGGHEQYFGPGTRLTVT.

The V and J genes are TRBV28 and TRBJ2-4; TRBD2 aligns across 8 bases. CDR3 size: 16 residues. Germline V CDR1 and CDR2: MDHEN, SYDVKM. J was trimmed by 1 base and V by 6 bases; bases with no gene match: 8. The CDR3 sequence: CASRLREGVAKNIQYF. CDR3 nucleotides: TGTGCCAGCAGACTTCGGGAGGGTGTTGCCAAAAACATTCAGTACTTC.

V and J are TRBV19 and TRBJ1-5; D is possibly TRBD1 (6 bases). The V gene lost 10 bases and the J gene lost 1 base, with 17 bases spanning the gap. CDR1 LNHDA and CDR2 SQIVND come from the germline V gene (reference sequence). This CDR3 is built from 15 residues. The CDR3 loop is CATQGGLASNQPQHF. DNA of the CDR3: TGTGCCACACAAGGGGGGCTAGCGAGCAATCAGCCCCAGCATTTT.

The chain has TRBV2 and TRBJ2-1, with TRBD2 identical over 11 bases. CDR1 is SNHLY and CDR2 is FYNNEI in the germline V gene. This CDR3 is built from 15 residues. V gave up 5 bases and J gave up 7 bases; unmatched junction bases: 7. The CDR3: CASSKLAGAPNEQFF. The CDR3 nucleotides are TGTGCCAGCAGTAAACTAGCGGGAGCACCGAATGAGCAGTTCTTC.

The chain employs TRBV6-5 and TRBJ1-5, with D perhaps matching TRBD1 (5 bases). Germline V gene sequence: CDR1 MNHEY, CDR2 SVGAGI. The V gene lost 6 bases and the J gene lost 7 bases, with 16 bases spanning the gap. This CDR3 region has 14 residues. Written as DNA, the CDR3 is TGTGCCAGCAGGTCCTGGGGGGACGGCCAGCCCCAGCATTTT. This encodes CASRSWGDGQPQHF.

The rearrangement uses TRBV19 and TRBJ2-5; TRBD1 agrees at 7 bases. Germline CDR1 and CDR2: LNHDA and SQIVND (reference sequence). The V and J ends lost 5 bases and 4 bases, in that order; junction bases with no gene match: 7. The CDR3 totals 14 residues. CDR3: CASSPYRGGETQYF. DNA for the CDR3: TGTGCCAGTAGTCCGTACAGGGGCGGAGAGACCCAGTACTTC. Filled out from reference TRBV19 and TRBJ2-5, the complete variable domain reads DGGITQSPKYLFRKEGQNVTLSCEQNLNHDAMYWYRQDPGQGLRLIYYSQIVNDFQKGDIAEGYSVSREKKESFPLTVTSAQKNPTAFYLCASSPYRGGETQYFGPGTRLLVL.

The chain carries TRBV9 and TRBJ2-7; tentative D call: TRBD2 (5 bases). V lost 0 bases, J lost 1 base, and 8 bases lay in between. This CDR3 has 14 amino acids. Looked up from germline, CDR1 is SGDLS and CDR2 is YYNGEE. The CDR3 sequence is CASSVATGSYEQYF. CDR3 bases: TGTGCCAGCAGCGTAGCTACGGGGTCCTACGAGCAGTACTTC.

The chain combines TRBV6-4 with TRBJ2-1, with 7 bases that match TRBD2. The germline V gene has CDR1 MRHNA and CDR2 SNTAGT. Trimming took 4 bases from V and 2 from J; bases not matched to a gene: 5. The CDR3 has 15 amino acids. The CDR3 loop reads CASSVVGGPYNEQFF. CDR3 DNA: TGTGCCAGCAGTGTGGTGGGAGGGCCCTACAATGAGCAGTTCTTC.

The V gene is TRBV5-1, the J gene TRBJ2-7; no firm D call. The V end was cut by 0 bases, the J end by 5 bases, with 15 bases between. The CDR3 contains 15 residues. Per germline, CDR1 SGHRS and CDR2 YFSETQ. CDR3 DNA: TGCGCCAGCAGCTTGGTATACGGCGATCGGGACGAGCAGTACTTC. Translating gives CASSLVYGDRDEQYF.

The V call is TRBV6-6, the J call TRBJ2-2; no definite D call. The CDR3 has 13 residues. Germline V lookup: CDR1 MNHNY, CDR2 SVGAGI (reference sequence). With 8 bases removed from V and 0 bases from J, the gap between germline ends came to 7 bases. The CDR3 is CASYGSNTGELFF. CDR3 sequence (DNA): TGTGCCAGCTACGGGTCGAACACCGGGGAGCTGTTTTTT.

In DNA, the CDR3 is TGTGCCTGGAGTTTTACGGGGACTAGCGGACAAGAGACCCAGTACTTC. It yields the protein CAWSFTGTSGQETQYF. V is TRBV30 and J is TRBJ2-5, with TRBD2 identical over 11 bases. V shed 2 bases, J shed 2 bases, and the junction held 7 bases outside the gene matches. CDR1 is GTSNPN and CDR2 is SVGIG in the germline V gene (reference sequence). There are 16 residues in the CDR3.

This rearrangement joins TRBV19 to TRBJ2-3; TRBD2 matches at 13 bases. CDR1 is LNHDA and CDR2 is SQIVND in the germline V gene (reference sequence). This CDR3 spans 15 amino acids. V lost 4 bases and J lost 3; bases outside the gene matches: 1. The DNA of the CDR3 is TGTGCCAGTAGTAAGACTAGCGGGAGGACAGATACGCAGTATTTT. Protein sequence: CASSKTSGRTDTQYF.

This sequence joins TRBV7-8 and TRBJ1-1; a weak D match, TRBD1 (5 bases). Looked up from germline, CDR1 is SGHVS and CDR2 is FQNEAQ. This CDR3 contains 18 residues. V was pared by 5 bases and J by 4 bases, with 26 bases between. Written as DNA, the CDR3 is TGTGCCAGCAGCCCACGATCTATGGGACCTGGTGAGGCCACTGAAGCTTTCTTT. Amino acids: CASSPRSMGPGEATEAFF. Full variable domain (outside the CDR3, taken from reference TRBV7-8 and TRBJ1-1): GAGVSQSPRYKVAKRGQDVALRCDPISGHVSLFWYQQALGQGPEFLTYFQNEAQLDKSGLPSDRFFAERPEGSVSTLKIQRTQQEDSAVYLCASSPRSMGPGEATEAFFGQGTRLTVV.

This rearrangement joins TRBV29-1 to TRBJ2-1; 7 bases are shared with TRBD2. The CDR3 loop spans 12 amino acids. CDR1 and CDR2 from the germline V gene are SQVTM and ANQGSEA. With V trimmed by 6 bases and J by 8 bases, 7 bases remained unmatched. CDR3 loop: CSVSTSVDEQFF. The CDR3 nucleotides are TGCAGCGTCTCAACTAGCGTTGATGAGCAGTTCTTC.

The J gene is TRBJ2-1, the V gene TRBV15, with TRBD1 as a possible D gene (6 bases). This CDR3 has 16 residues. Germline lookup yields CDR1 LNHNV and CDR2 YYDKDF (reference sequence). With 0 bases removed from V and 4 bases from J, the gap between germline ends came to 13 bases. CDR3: CATSRDQDSRYNEQFF. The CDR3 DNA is TGTGCCACCAGCAGAGACCAGGACAGTAGATACAATGAGCAGTTCTTC.

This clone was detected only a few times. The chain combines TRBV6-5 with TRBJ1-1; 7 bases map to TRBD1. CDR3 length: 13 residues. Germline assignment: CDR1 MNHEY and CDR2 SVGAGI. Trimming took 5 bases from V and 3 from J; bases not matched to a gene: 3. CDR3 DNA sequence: TGTGCCAGCAGTACGGGACAGTACACTGAAGCTTTCTTT. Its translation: CASSTGQYTEAFF.

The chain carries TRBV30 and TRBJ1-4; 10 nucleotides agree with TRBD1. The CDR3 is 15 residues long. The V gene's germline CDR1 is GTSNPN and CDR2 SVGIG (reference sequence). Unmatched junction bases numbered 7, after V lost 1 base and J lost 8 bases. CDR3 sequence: CAWSGPGQGSEKLFF. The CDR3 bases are TGTGCCTGGAGTGGGCCGGGACAGGGGAGCGAAAAACTGTTTTTT. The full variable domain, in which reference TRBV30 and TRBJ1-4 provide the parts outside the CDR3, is SQTIHQWPATLVQPVGSPLSLECTVEGTSNPNLYWYRQAAGRGLQLLFYSVGIGQISSEVPQNLSASRPQDRQFILSSKKLLLSDSGFYLCAWSGPGQGSEKLFFGSGTQLSVL.

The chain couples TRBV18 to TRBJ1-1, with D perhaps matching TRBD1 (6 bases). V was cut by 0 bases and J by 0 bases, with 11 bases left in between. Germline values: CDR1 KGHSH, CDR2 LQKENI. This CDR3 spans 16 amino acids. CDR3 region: CASSPPQGLVNTEAFF. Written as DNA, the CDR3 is TGTGCCAGCTCACCACCTCAGGGGTTAGTGAACACTGAAGCTTTCTTT.

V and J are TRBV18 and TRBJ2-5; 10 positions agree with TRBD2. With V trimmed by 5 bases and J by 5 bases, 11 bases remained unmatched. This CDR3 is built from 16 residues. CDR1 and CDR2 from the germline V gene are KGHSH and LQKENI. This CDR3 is CASSETSGRALETQYF. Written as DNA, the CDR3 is TGTGCCAGCTCAGAAACCAGCGGGAGGGCCCTTGAGACCCAGTACTTC.

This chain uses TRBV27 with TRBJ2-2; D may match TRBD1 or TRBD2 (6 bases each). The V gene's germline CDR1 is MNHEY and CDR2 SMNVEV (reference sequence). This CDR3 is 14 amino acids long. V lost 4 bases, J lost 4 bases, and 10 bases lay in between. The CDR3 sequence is CASSYGGLTGELFF. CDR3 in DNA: TGTGCCAGCAGTTACGGGGGCCTCACCGGGGAGCTGTTTTTT.

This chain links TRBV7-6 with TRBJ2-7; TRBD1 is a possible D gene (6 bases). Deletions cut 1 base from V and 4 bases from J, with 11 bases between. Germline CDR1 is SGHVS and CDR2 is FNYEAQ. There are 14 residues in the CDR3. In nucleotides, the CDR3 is TGTGCCAGCAGCTTAGGGCAGGGGCTATACGAGCAGTACTTC. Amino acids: CASSLGQGLYEQYF.

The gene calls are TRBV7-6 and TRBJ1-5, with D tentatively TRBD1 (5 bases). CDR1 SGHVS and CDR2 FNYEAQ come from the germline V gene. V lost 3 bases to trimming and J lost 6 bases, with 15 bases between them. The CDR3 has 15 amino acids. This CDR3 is CASSFDPVQGQPQHF. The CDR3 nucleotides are TGTGCCAGCAGCTTCGACCCGGTTCAGGGTCAGCCCCAGCATTTT.

CDR3 DNA: TGCAGCGCCTCAGGACAGAACTATGGCTACACCTTC. This sequence encodes CSASGQNYGYTF. This rearrangement joins TRBV29-1 to TRBJ1-2, with TRBD1 as a possible D gene (6 bases). The length of the CDR3 is 12 residues. Trimming cost V 7 bases and J 2 bases, with 11 bases left between them. Germline CDR1 and CDR2: SQVTM and ANQGSEA.

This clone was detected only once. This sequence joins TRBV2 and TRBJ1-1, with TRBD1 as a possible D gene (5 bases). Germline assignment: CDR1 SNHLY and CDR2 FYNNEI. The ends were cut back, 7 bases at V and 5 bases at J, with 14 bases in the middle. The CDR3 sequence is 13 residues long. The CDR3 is CASTLGRGTEAFF. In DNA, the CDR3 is TGTGCCAGCACCTTGGGCCGGGGGACTGAAGCTTTCTTT.

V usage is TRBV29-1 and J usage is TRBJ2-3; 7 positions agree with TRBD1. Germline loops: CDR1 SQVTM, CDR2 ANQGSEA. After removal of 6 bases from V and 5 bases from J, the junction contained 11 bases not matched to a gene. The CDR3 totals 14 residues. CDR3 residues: CSVARGQSGDTQYF. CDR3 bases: TGCAGCGTCGCGAGGGGGCAGAGCGGAGATACGCAGTATTTT.

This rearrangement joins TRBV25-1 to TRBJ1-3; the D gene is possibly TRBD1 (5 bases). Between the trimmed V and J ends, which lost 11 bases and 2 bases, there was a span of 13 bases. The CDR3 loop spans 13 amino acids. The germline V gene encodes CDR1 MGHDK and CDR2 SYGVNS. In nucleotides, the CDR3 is TGTGCCGTCCAAAGGGGTACTGGAAACACCATATATTTT. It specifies CAVQRGTGNTIYF.

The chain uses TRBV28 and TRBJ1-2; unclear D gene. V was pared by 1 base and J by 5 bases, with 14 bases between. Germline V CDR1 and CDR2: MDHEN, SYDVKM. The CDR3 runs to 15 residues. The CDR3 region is CASSLLGPNSYGYTF. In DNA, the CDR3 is TGTGCCAGCAGTTTATTGGGCCCCAATTCTTATGGCTACACCTTC.